Detailed here is one T cell receptor beta chain. The antigen remains undetermined. The method was immunoSEQ multiplex PCR; TCRdb's version includes in-frame clones alone and lacks a portion of them. Among about 110,000 clones listed, about 85% were seen once. The 120-subject validation cohort, separate from the approximately 640-subject first cohort, included the donors. The record originates from a study of cytomegalovirus exposure and HLA in healthy donors. The CDR3 loop spans 12 amino acids. Trimming took off 4 bases at V and 5 bases at J, with 8 bases between the two ends. Germline lookup yields CDR1 SGHAT and CDR2 FQNNGV. General study findings and limits: For cytomegalovirus status, the classifier reportedly gave diagnoses with high specificity and sensitivity. CMV antigen specificity was confirmed in vitro for a few CMV-associated chains.

The sequence derives from a woman between 18 and 29 years old in good health and CMV-seronegative. The chain combines TRBV11-2 with TRBJ1-2, with D possibly matching TRBD1 (6 bases). Sequencing input: PBMCs. This CDR3 is CASSSGQYGYTF. The CDR3 DNA follows: TGTGCCAGCAGCTCGGGACAATATGGCTACACCTTC. The variable domain in full, completed from reference TRBV11-2 and TRBJ1-2, reads EAGVAQSPRYKIIEKRQSVAFWCNPISGHATLYWYQQILGQGPKLLIQFQNNGVVDDSQLPKDRFSAERLKGVDSTLKIQPAKLEDSAVYLCASSSGQYGYTFGSGTRLTVV.